A single sample gave rise to the 29 T cell receptor beta chains below, sequenced in a study of beta chain features in type 1 diabetes. No antigen has been assigned to these receptors. Expressed TCRB transcripts were sequenced because the isolated RNA had all been reverse transcribed beforehand. The assay was immunoSEQ multiplex PCR, and TCRdb's table has in-frame clones only and misses some. In the table there are 300,000 or so clones, roughly an eighth of which are singletons. Whole-study results and caveats: People with Type 1 diabetes carried modestly yet significantly shorter TCRB CDR3s in all four CD4+ subsets.

The material sequenced was naive CD4+ T cells from blood. Receptors originate from a man aged 25-45 years with type 1 diabetes.

The rearrangement joins TRBV6-5 to TRBJ2-7; tentatively, D is TRBD1 (6 bases). This CDR3 comprises 13 residues. CDR1 and CDR2 from the germline V gene are MNHEY and SVGAGI. CDR3 residues: CATGTRSRYEQYF. The DNA for the CDR3 is TGTGCAACCGGGACACGGAGTCGGTACGAGCAGTACTTC.

This clone has just a few counts. The chain employs TRBV5-4 and TRBJ1-2, with D possibly matching TRBD1 (6 bases). Trimming removed 4 bases from V and 4 bases from J, with 17 bases in between. Germline V CDR1 and CDR2: SGHNT, YYREEE (reference sequence). CDR3 length: 15 amino acids. The CDR3 DNA reads TGTGCCAGCAGCGACCGAAGACGGACAGTCTATGGCTACACCTTC. Its protein product is CASSDRRRTVYGYTF.

The chain couples TRBV7-2 to TRBJ2-2, with a weak D call TRBD2 (6 bases). The CDR3 sequence is 15 residues long. Germline V gene lookup returns CDR1 SGHTA and CDR2 FQGNSA. With 1 base removed from V and 1 base from J, the gap between germline ends came to 7 bases. CDR3 protein: CASSLVAVNTGELFF. DNA of the CDR3: TGTGCCAGCAGCTTAGTAGCGGTGAACACCGGGGAGCTGTTTTTT.

This clone has only a few counts. The V call is TRBV5-1, the J call TRBJ2-3, with a possible D match to TRBD2 (6 bases). V dropped 4 bases and J dropped 0 bases, with 15 bases sitting between them. The CDR3 length is 16 residues. CDR1 and CDR2 from the germline V gene are SGHRS and YFSETQ. The CDR3 coding sequence is TGCGCCAGCAGCGTCATGCTAGCGACTAGCACAGATACGCAGTATTTT. It specifies CASSVMLATSTDTQYF.

The V and J genes are TRBV10-3 and TRBJ2-1, with TRBD2 matching 11 bases. Trimming took 6 bases from V and 5 from J; bases not matched to a gene: 3. Per the germline V gene, CDR1 is ENHRY and CDR2 is SYGVKD. CDR3 length: 14 residues. The DNA for the CDR3 is TGTGCCATCAGGGTAGCGGGAGGGGACAATGAGCAGTTCTTC. As protein: CAIRVAGGDNEQFF.

V gene TRBV2 combines with J gene TRBJ2-1, with 8 positions matching TRBD1. This CDR3 region has 15 residues. Losses at the gene ends were 1 base for V and 1 base for J; bases not matched to a gene: 0. The germline gives CDR1 SNHLY, CDR2 FYNNEI. DNA of the CDR3: TGTGCCAGCAGTGAAGGACAGGGGTCCTACAATGAGCAGTTCTTC. Translating it yields CASSEGQGSYNEQFF.

V gene TRBV5-1 combines with J gene TRBJ2-1; D perhaps matches TRBD1 (5 bases). The CDR3 totals 16 residues. Germline lookup yields CDR1 SGHRS and CDR2 YFSETQ. V was trimmed by 0 bases and J by 7 bases, leaving 17 bases between them. CDR3 nucleotides: TGCGCCAGCAGCTTGGGCCCAGGGCCCTTATCGAATGAGCAGTTCTTC. Amino acids: CASSLGPGPLSNEQFF.

This clone was counted a few times. The chain carries TRBV29-1 and TRBJ1-4; 8 bases match TRBD1. V was pared by 4 bases and J by 8 bases, with 9 bases of the junction left unmatched. Per the germline V gene, CDR1 is SQVTM and CDR2 is ANQGSEA. This CDR3 is built from 14 residues. The CDR3 region has the DNA TGCAGCGTTGGAAAGACAGGGGAGAACGAAAAACTGTTTTTT. This translates into CSVGKTGENEKLFF.

This clone was detected a few times. V usage is TRBV7-9 and J usage is TRBJ2-5; TRBD1 matches at 8 bases. After removal of 2 bases from V and 5 bases from J, the junction contained 7 bases not matched to a gene. The germline V gene has CDR1 SEHNR and CDR2 FQNEAQ (reference sequence). The CDR3 contains 15 residues. The CDR3 nucleotides are TGTGCCAGCAGCTTAATTTCACAGGGGGTCGAGACCCAGTACTTC. Protein product: CASSLISQGVETQYF.

The chain joins TRBV7-3 to TRBJ2-1, with D maybe TRBD1 (6 bases). This CDR3 contains 16 residues. Per the germline V gene, CDR1 is SGHTA and CDR2 is FQGTGA. V was cut by 1 base and J by 15 bases, with 25 bases left in between. DNA of the CDR3: TGTGCCAGCAGCTTAAGAATGAACAGGGATCGAGTGTATACGTTCTTC. This gives the protein CASSLRMNRDRVYTFF.

This clone was counted between two and nine times. The gene calls are TRBV18 and TRBJ1-2, with TRBD1 matching over 10 bases. V trimming: 2 bases; J trimming: 6 bases; junction bases outside the gene matches: 6. The germline V gene encodes CDR1 KGHSH and CDR2 LQKENI. This CDR3 has 15 residues. The CDR3 nucleotides are TGTGCCAGCTCACCAGGGACAGGGGTTGAGAATGGCTACACCTTC. It translates to CASSPGTGVENGYTF. The variable domain in full, completed from reference TRBV18 and TRBJ1-2, reads NAGVMQNPRHLVRRRGQEARLRCSPMKGHSHVYWYRQLPEEGLKFMVYLQKENIIDESGMPKERFSAEFPKEGPSILRIQQVVRGDSAAYFCASSPGTGVENGYTFGSGTRLTVV.

This clone was observed a handful of times. This chain joins TRBV14 and TRBJ2-7; D gene unclear. Germline CDR1 is SGHDN and CDR2 is FVKESK. CDR3 length equals 17 residues. Trimming cost V 0 bases and J 1 base, with 16 bases left between them. CDR3 amino acids: CASSQDLSRSLSYEQYF. The CDR3 DNA is TGTGCCAGCAGCCAAGATCTTTCGCGGAGTCTTTCCTACGAGCAGTACTTC.

The chain joins TRBV5-1 to TRBJ1-2; D call uncertain. Trimming removed 0 bases from V and 0 bases from J, with 9 bases in between. CDR1 is SGHRS, CDR2 YFSETQ, per germline. This CDR3 comprises 15 residues. CDR3 sequence: CASSLVSGTNYGYTF. The CDR3 DNA reads TGCGCCAGCAGCTTGGTATCGGGAACTAACTATGGCTACACCTTC.

The chain is built from TRBV5-1 and TRBJ2-3, with 14 nucleotides matching TRBD2. CDR1 SGHRS and CDR2 YFSETQ come from the germline V gene. V dropped 0 bases and J dropped 4; count of bases not matched to a gene: 1. This CDR3 comprises 16 residues. CDR3 DNA sequence: TGCGCCAGCAGCTTGGGACTAGCGGGAGGGGCAGATACGCAGTATTTT. Residues: CASSLGLAGGADTQYF.

The table lists this clone with a few counts. This sequence joins TRBV12-5 and TRBJ2-7; weak D call: TRBD2 (5 bases). With 5 bases removed from V and 4 bases from J, the gap between germline ends came to 15 bases. The CDR3 covers 14 residues. Looked up from germline, CDR1 is LGHNT and CDR2 is FRNRAP. The CDR3 nucleotides read TGTGCTAGTGGTCCCGTGAGGGTGACTTACGAGCAGTACTTC. It is translated as CASGPVRVTYEQYF.

The chain has TRBV28 and TRBJ2-7, with D unresolved. Trimming pared 2 bases from V and 2 bases from J, leaving 13 bases between. CDR3 length equals 15 residues. Germline loops: CDR1 MDHEN, CDR2 SYDVKM. DNA for the CDR3: TGTGCCAGCAGTTTAAGGAGTACAATGACCTACGAGCAGTACTTC. This gives the protein CASSLRSTMTYEQYF. The full variable domain, rest sourced from reference TRBV28 and TRBJ2-7, is DVKVTQSSRYLVKRTGEKVFLECVQDMDHENMFWYRQDPGLGLRLIYFSYDVKMKEKGDIPEGYSVSREKKERFSLILESASTNQTSMYLCASSLRSTMTYEQYFGPGTRLTVT.

The chain is built from TRBV19 and TRBJ2-1; D perhaps matches TRBD2 (6 bases). CDR3 length: 16 residues. The V end was cut by 3 bases, the J end by 6 bases, with 18 bases between. CDR1 and CDR2 (germline): LNHDA, SQIVND (reference sequence). The CDR3 sequence: CASSMDYSHGFNEQFF. CDR3 DNA sequence: TGTGCCAGTAGTATGGACTATTCCCATGGTTTCAATGAGCAGTTCTTC.

The genes are TRBV18 and TRBJ2-1, with a tentative D call TRBD2 (5 bases). The CDR3 sequence is 14 residues long. The V gene lost 2 bases and the J gene lost 5 bases, with 10 bases spanning the gap. Per the germline V gene, CDR1 is KGHSH and CDR2 is LQKENI. The CDR3 nucleotides read TGTGCCAGCTCACCAACCTGGACTGACAATGAGCAGTTCTTC. It translates to CASSPTWTDNEQFF.

This clone was detected only a few times. J is TRBJ2-5 and V is TRBV7-9, with 13 bases identical to TRBD2. The CDR3 runs 16 residues. After removal of 5 bases from V and 3 bases from J, the junction contained 6 bases not matched to a gene. Germline V CDR1 and CDR2: SEHNR, FQNEAQ (reference sequence). The CDR3 DNA reads TGTGCCAGCAGCCGACTCGGACTAGCGGGAGAAGAGACCCAGTACTTC. Translation: CASSRLGLAGEETQYF.

This clone was seen more than once but under ten times. The genes are TRBV28 and TRBJ2-4, with a tentative D call TRBD1 (6 bases). The CDR3 extends over 14 amino acids. Germline CDR1 reads MDHEN; CDR2 reads SYDVKM. Between the trimmed V and J ends, which lost 3 bases and 1 base, there was a span of 7 bases. This CDR3 is CASSLQGAKNIQYF. CDR3 coding DNA: TGTGCCAGCAGTTTGCAGGGGGCCAAAAACATTCAGTACTTC.

The V gene is TRBV20-1, the J gene TRBJ2-1; D is unclear. Looked up from germline, CDR1 is DFQATT and CDR2 is SNEGSKA (reference sequence). This CDR3 is built from 11 residues. The V and J ends lost 5 bases and 8 bases respectively, with 10 bases between them. CDR3 protein: CSALLRYEQFF. DNA for the CDR3: TGCAGTGCTCTACTCCGGTATGAGCAGTTCTTC.

This clone was seen more than once but under ten times. The chain combines TRBV5-6 with TRBJ2-1, with 8 bases matching TRBD2. The germline CDR1 and CDR2 sequences are SGHDT and YYEEEE. The CDR3 is made up of 17 amino acids. V shed 6 bases and J 3 bases; nucleotides not matched to a gene: 14. The CDR3 DNA sequence: TGTGCCAGCACCTATCCTTCTACTAGCGGCTACTACAATGAGCAGTTCTTC. Translated: CASTYPSTSGYYNEQFF.

This clone has more than one count but fewer than ten. V and J are TRBV15 and TRBJ1-2; D is unclear. The CDR3 runs 13 residues. In germline, CDR1 is LNHNV, CDR2 YYDKDF (reference sequence). Trimming cost V 0 bases and J 6 bases, with 8 bases left between them. CDR3 amino acids: CATSRDVADGYTF. In DNA form, the CDR3 reads TGTGCCACCAGCAGAGATGTGGCAGATGGCTACACCTTC.

The chain employs TRBV9 and TRBJ1-2; perhaps TRBD1 as D (5 bases). The CDR3 has 15 residues. Germline assignment: CDR1 SGDLS and CDR2 YYNGEE. Trimming cost V 0 bases and J 3 bases, with 12 bases left between them. This CDR3 reads CASSVAGRADYGYTF. The CDR3 coding sequence is TGTGCCAGCAGCGTAGCCGGCAGGGCGGACTATGGCTACACCTTC.

This clone was detected only once. Here the CDR3 DNA reads TGTGCCAGCAGCCAAGACAGGGGGACATACAATGAGCAGTTCTTC. It specifies CASSQDRGTYNEQFF. The chain uses TRBV4-2 and TRBJ2-1, with TRBD1 matching 7 bases. Germline values: CDR1 LGHNA, CDR2 YNFKEQ. V dropped 0 bases and J dropped 4; count of bases not matched to a gene: 3. This CDR3 has 15 residues.

The chain recombines TRBV5-4 with TRBJ2-2; 12 positions match TRBD2. This CDR3 has 16 residues. Per germline, CDR1 SGHNT and CDR2 YYREEE (reference sequence). V lost 1 base, J lost 6 bases, and 4 bases stayed unmatched. The CDR3 protein is CASSLPSGRASGELFF. The CDR3 DNA is TGTGCCAGCAGCTTGCCTAGCGGGAGGGCTTCCGGGGAGCTGTTTTTT. Complete variable domain (other parts from reference TRBV5-4 and TRBJ2-2): ETGVTQSPTHLIKTRGQQVTLRCSSQSGHNTVSWYQQALGQGPQFIFQYYREEENGRGNFPPRFSGLQFPNYSSELNVNALELDDSALYLCASSLPSGRASGELFFGEGSRLTVL.

The chain recombines TRBV2 with TRBJ2-3; D is possibly TRBD1 (6 bases). The V and J ends lost 2 bases and 2 bases respectively, with 11 bases between them. The CDR3 contains 15 residues. Germline CDR1 is SNHLY and CDR2 is FYNNEI. Here the CDR3 reads CASSEQGPNTDTQYF. The CDR3 DNA sequence: TGTGCCAGCAGTGAACAGGGGCCAAACACAGATACGCAGTATTTT.

CDR3 loop: CASSIGTGTSGANVLTF. Written as DNA, the CDR3 is TGTGCCAGTAGTATTGGGACAGGGACCTCTGGGGCCAACGTCCTGACTTTC. The chain uses TRBV19 and TRBJ2-6, with 9 bases that match TRBD1. Germline lookup yields CDR1 LNHDA and CDR2 SQIVND (reference sequence). V was clipped by 3 bases and J by 0 bases; unmatched bases: 3. This CDR3 comprises 17 residues.

The CDR3 sequence: CASSKAAGKNTEAFF. CDR3 nucleotides: TGTGCCAGCAGCAAAGCTGCAGGGAAGAACACTGAAGCTTTCTTT. The rearrangement uses TRBV21-1 and TRBJ1-1; the table calls TRBD1, which could not be checked here. TRBV21-1 is a pseudogene. The CDR3 is 15 residues long.